This TCR beta chain was recovered during a study of blood T cell repertoires in COVID-19. Study details: Whether acute or convalescent, the COVID-19 samples came from the United States, Italy and Spain.

Under the authors' procedure: Estimation of nucleated cell counts relied on the amplification of reference gene primers. Sequencing used immunoSEQ multiplex PCR; TCRdb keeps in-frame clones, though not all of them. V, J and clone size are those of that table, while D and trimming were read from the DNA. The sample holds 150,000 to 200,000 clones, around three quarters seen once. CDR1 is LGHDT, CDR2 YNNKEL, per germline (reference sequence). Between the trimmed V and J ends, which lost 7 bases and 0 bases, there was a span of 15 bases. The CDR3 is 15 residues long. This clone was observed once. The chain carries TRBV3-1 (or the pseudogene TRBV3-2) and TRBJ1-2; no reliable D call. The sample comprised peripheral blood. This TCR derives from a man aged 60 to 69 with active or convalescent COVID-19. CDR3 DNA: TGTGCCAGCAACCCCCGGGGAGGATCTAACTATGGCTACACCTTC. Amino acids: CASNPRGGSNYGYTF.